This T cell receptor (beta chain) stems from a study of cytomegalovirus exposure and HLA in healthy donors. Overall study results and limits: TCR beta V- and J-gene trimming, according to a later analysis, was linked to a missense DCLRE1C variant. An observed cluster of highly shared sequence variants was recorded as a likely sequencing artifact. Donors belonging to an Asian-associated ancestry cluster reportedly showed fewer N-insertions in productive TCRs than the approximately 690-donor mean, according to what a later analysis found. Reported results showed that the classifier diagnosed cytomegalovirus status with high specificity and sensitivity.

Germline-derived CDR1 and CDR2 are SGHVS and FQNEAQ. The CDR3 runs to 15 residues. The V end was cut by 1 base, the J end by 2 bases, with 12 bases between. Note on this clone: No antigen is known for it.

Primers for the PCR totalled 60 Vbeta and 13 Jbeta. Using immunoSEQ multiplex PCR, the repertoire was profiled, and TCRdb retains in-frame clones only, with some absent. Listed are about 140,000 clones; less than 3.5% falls within the top ten. The receptor was derived from a man in his forties in good health and CMV-seronegative. Sequencing was done on a sample of PBMCs. The chain uses TRBV7-8 and TRBJ2-7; tentative D call: TRBD1 (5 bases). The CDR3 reads CASSLGQLQTYEQYF. DNA for the CDR3: TGTGCCAGCAGCTTAGGACAGCTTCAAACCTACGAGCAGTACTTC.